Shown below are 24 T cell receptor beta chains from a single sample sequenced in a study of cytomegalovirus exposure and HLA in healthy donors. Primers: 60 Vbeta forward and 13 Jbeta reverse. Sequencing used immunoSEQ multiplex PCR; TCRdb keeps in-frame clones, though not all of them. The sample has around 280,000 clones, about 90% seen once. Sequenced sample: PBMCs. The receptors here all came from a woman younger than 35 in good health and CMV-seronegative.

The CDR3: CASRTPTTYNEQFF. CDR3 nucleotides: TGTGCCAGCAGGACTCCCACTACCTACAATGAGCAGTTCTTC. The V gene is TRBV2, the J gene TRBJ2-1; D call uncertain. The germline V gene has CDR1 SNHLY and CDR2 FYNNEI. The V gene lost 6 bases and the J gene lost 2 bases, with 11 bases spanning the gap. The CDR3 is made up of 14 amino acids. The full variable domain, with the rest looked up from reference TRBV2 and TRBJ2-1, is EPEVTQTPSHQVTQMGQEVILRCVPISNHLYFYWYRQILGQKVEFLVSFYNNEISEKSEIFDDQFSVERPDGSNFTLKIRSTKLEDSAMYFCASRTPTTYNEQFFGPGTRLTVL.

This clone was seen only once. CDR3 residues: CASSLWASGVYEQYF. CDR3 DNA sequence: TGCGCCAGCAGCTTGTGGGCTAGCGGGGTCTACGAGCAGTACTTC. The V gene is TRBV5-1, the J gene TRBJ2-7, with TRBD2 identical over 9 bases. Germline-derived CDR1 and CDR2 are SGHRS and YFSETQ. After removal of 1 base from V and 3 bases from J, the junction contained 5 bases not matched to a gene. The CDR3 is 15 amino acids.

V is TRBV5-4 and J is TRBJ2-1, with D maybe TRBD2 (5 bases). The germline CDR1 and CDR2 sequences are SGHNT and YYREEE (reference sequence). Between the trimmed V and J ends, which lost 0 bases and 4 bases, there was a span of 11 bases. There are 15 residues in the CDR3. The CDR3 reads CASSLERALYNEQFF. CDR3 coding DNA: TGTGCCAGCAGCTTGGAGAGGGCTTTATACAATGAGCAGTTCTTC.

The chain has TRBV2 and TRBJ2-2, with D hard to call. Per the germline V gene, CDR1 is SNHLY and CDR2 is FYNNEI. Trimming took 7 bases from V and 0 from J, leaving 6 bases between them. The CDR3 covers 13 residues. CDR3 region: CASIEANTGELFF. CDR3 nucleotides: TGTGCCAGCATCGAGGCGAACACCGGGGAGCTGTTTTTT.

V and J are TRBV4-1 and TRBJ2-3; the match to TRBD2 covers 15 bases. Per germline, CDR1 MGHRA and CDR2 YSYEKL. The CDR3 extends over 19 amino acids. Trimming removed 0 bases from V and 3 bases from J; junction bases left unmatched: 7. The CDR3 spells CASSQEGLAGGWWTDTQYF. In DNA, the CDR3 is TGCGCCAGCAGCCAAGAGGGACTAGCGGGGGGTTGGTGGACAGATACGCAGTATTTT.

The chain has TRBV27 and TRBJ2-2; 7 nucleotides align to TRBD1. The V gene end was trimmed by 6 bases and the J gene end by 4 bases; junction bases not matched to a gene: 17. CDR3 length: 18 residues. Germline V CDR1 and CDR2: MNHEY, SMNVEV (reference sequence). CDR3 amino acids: CASSLYPPTGRVTGELFF. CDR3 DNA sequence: TGTGCCAGCAGCTTGTACCCACCGACAGGGCGGGTCACCGGGGAGCTGTTTTTT.

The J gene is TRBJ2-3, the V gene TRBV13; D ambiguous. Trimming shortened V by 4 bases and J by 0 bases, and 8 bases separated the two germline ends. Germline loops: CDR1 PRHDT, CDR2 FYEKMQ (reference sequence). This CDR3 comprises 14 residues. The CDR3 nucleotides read TGTGCCAGCAGCTCCCCAACTAGCACAGATACGCAGTATTTT. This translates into CASSSPTSTDTQYF.

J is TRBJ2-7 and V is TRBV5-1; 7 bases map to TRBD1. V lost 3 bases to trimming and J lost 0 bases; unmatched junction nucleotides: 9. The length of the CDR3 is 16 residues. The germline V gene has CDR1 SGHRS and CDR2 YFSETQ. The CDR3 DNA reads TGCGCCAGCAGCTACGGGACAGCAGAAAGCTCCTACGAGCAGTACTTC. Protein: CASSYGTAESSYEQYF.

CDR3 DNA: TGTGCCAGCAGCAAGCGACACCACACTAACTATGGCTACACCTTC. It codes for CASSKRHHTNYGYTF. The V and J genes are TRBV21-1 and TRBJ1-2; TRBD1 is the table's D call, not checked against the DNA. TRBV21-1 is classified as a pseudogene. This CDR3 is built from 15 residues.

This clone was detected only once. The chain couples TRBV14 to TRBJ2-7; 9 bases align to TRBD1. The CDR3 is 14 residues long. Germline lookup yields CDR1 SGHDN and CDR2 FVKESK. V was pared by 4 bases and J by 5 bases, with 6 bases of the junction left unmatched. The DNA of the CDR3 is TGTGCCAGCAGCCCGGGACAGGGCCTGGACGAGCAGTACTTC. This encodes CASSPGQGLDEQYF. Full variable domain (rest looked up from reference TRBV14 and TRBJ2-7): EAGVTQFPSHSVIEKGQTVTLRCDPISGHDNLYWYRRVMGKEIKFLLHFVKESKQDESGMPNNRFLAERTGGTYSTLKVQPAELEDSGVYFCASSPGQGLDEQYFGPGTRLTVT.

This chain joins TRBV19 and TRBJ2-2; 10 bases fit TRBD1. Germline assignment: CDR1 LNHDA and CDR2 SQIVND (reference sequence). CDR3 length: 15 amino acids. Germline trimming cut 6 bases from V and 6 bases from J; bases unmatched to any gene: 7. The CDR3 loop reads CASRGTGVGSGELFF. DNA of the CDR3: TGTGCCAGTAGGGGGACAGGGGTAGGCTCCGGGGAGCTGTTTTTT.

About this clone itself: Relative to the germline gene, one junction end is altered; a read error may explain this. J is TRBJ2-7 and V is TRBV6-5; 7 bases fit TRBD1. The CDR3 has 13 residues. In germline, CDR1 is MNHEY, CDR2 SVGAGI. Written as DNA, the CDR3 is TGTGCCAGCAGTTACTCCGGGCAGACAGGGAAGCACTTC. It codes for CASSYSGQTGKHF.

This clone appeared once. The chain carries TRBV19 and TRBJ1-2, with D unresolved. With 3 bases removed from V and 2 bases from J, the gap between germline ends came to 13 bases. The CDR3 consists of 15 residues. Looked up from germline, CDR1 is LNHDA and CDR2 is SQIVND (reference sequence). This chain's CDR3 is CASSMVSEPNYGYTF. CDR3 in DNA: TGTGCCAGTAGTATGGTCTCAGAACCCAACTATGGCTACACCTTC.

The CDR3 DNA is TGCGCCAGCAGCCCCCCGGCGGGGGGTCAGACGGTAGGAACTAATGAAAAACTGTTTTTT. Residues: CASSPPAGGQTVGTNEKLFF. This chain joins TRBV5-1 and TRBJ1-4; D may be TRBD1 (5 bases). V shed 4 bases and J shed 1 base, with 26 bases lying between them. CDR3 size: 20 residues. Germline lookup yields CDR1 SGHRS and CDR2 YFSETQ.

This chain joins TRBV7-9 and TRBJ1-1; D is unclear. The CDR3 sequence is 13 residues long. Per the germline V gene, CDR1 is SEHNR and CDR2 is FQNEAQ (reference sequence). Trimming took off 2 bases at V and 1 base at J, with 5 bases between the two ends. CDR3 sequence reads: CASSLPGNTEAFF. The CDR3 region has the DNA TGTGCCAGCAGCTTACCGGGGAACACTGAAGCTTTCTTT.

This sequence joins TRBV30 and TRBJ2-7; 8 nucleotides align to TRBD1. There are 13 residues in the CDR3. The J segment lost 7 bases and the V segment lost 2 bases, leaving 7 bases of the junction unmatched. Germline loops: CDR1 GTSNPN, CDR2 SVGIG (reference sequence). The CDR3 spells CAWSTQGAREQYF. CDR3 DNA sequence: TGTGCCTGGAGTACCCAGGGGGCGCGGGAGCAGTACTTC.

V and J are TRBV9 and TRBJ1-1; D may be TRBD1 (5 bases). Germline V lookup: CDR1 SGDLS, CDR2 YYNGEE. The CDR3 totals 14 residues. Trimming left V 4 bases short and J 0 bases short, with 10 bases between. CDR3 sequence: CASSPGTLNTEAFF. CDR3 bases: TGTGCCAGCAGCCCCGGGACTCTGAACACTGAAGCTTTCTTT.

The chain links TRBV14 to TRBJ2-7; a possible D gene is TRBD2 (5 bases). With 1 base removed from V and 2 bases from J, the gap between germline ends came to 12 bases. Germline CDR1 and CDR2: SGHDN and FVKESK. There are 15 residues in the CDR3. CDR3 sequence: CASSQGLAGPYEQYF. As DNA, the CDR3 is TGTGCCAGCAGCCAAGGCTTGGCGGGCCCCTACGAGCAGTACTTC.

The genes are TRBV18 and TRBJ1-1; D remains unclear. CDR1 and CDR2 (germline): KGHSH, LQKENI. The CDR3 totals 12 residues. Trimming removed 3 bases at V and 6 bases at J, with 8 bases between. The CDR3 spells CASSPGGPEAFF. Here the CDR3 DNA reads TGTGCCAGCTCACCCGGCGGCCCTGAAGCTTTCTTT. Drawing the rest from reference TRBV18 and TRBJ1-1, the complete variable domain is NAGVMQNPRHLVRRRGQEARLRCSPMKGHSHVYWYRQLPEEGLKFMVYLQKENIIDESGMPKERFSAEFPKEGPSILRIQQVVRGDSAAYFCASSPGGPEAFFGQGTRLTVV.

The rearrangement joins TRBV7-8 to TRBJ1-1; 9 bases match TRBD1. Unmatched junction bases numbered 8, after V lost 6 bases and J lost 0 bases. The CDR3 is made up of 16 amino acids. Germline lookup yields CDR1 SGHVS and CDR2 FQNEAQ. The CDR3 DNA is TGTGCCAGCAGGGAACAGGGGGCCGCATTGAACACTGAAGCTTTCTTT. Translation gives CASREQGAALNTEAFF.

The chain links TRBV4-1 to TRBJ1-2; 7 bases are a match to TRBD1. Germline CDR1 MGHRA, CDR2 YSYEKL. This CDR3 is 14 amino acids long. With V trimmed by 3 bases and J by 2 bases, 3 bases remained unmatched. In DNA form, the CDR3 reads TGCGCCAGCAGCCAGAACAGGGGAAACTATGGCTACACCTTC. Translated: CASSQNRGNYGYTF.

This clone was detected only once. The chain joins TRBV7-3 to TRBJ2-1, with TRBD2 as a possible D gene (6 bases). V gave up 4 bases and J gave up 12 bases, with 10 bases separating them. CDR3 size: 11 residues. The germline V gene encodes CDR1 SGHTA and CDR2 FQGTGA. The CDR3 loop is CASSSGTLQFF. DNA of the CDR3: TGTGCCAGCAGCTCCGGGACTCTGCAGTTCTTC.

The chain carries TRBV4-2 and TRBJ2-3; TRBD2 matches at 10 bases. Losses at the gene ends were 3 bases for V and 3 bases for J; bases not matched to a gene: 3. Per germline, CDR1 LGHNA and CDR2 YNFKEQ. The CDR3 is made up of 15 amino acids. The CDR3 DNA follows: TGTGCCAGCAGCCATCTAGCGGGGGTTACAGATACGCAGTATTTT. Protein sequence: CASSHLAGVTDTQYF.

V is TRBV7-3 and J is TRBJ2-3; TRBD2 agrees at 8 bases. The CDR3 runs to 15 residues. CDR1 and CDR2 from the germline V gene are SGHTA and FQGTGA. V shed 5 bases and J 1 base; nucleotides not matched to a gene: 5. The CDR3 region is CASSGHGGGTDTQYF. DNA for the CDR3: TGTGCCAGCAGCGGACACGGGGGGGGCACAGATACGCAGTATTTT.